The clone carrying this T cell receptor (beta chain) was counted a single time. This sample stems from a study of patients and donors after allogeneic stem cell transplantation. The germline gives CDR1 SEHNR, CDR2 FQNEAQ (reference sequence). V was pared by 4 bases and J by 11 bases, with 10 bases of the junction left unmatched. This CDR3 spans 14 amino acids. TCRdb reprocessed the RT-PCR reads with MiXCR, giving one entry per CDR3 protein. Counted here are about 230,000 distinct CDR3 sequences, over 12% occurring once; the ten biggest clones make up roughly 11%. Sequencing was carried out using blood, either unsorted or a sorted T cell fraction (not recorded which). This chain uses TRBV7-9 with TRBJ1-5, with 8 bases aligning to TRBD1. The sequence was collected from a human donor who was either an allogeneic HSCT recipient or a stem cell or donor lymphocyte infusion donor (not recorded which). It is not recorded whose cells these are; they may come from a transplant donor. This CDR3 reads CASSSGQGAVTQHF. The CDR3 nucleotides read TGTGCCAGCAGCTCGGGCCAGGGGGCGGTGACCCAGCATTTT. Variable domain in full (rest from reference TRBV7-9 and TRBJ1-5): DTGVSQNPRHKITKRGQNVTFRCDPISEHNRLYWYRQTLGQGPEFLTYFQNEAQLEKSRLLSDRFSAERPKGSFSTLEIQRTEQGDSAMYLCASSSGQGAVTQHFGDGTRLSIL.